This T cell receptor beta chain comes out of a study of T cells in women clearing cervical HPV infection. Looking at the study overall: With HLA typing for only a few women, HLA confounding remains possible.

Overall study findings and caveats: Cases carried less TRBV6-7 than controls: approximately 0.1% versus 0.16%. It is unknown whether associations predate infection; no effector/memory or HPV-specific sorting.

The length of the CDR3 is 16 residues. Germline-derived CDR1 and CDR2 are MNHNS and SASEGT. The V gene end was trimmed by 2 bases and the J gene end by 3 bases; junction bases not matched to a gene: 9. About this clone itself: What it binds is not known. Sequencing ends 3 residues short of the CDR3 end; the germline J gene provides the rest.

Libraries were prepared by immunoSEQ multiplex PCR; TCRdb keeps only in-frame clonotypes and omits some of them. The specimen's table records fewer than 40,000 clones. Sequences were obtained from blood buffy coat. This chain uses TRBV6-1 with TRBJ2-7; 8 bases line up with TRBD2. This sequence was found in a woman aged 18 to 69 with a cervical HPV16 infection that either progressed to CIN3+ or cleared (not recorded which). Partial CDR3 DNA: TGTGCCAGCAGTGAACGGGGGGCGGGGGGCCTCTACGAG. Encoded protein: CASSERGAGGLYE. Given in full, the CDR3 is CASSERGAGGLYEQYF.